The clone carrying this TCR beta chain was observed once. This sample stems from a study of PD-L1 blockade in urothelial cancer. Whole-study context: Per blood sample, T cells had a median of roughly 150,000.

The length of the CDR3 is 16 residues. Germline V gives CDR1 MDHEN, CDR2 SYDVKM. V lost 3 bases and J lost 8; bases outside the gene matches: 13. The investigators introduced synthetic TCR analog templates into each PCR as spikes. The repertoire was sequenced with immunoSEQ multiplex PCR; TCRdb's copy has only in-frame clones and lacks some. This table holds tens of thousands of clones, approximately 81% found once. Time point: pretreatment peripheral blood. All patients handed over anywhere from 1 to 8 samples, pretreatment and on-treatment. This sequence originates from a man aged 55 to 70 with urothelial cancer. This material consisted of PBMCs, taken around atezolizumab (anti-PD-L1) treatment. The chain joins TRBV28 to TRBJ2-1, with 7 bases that match TRBD2. The CDR3 DNA reads as TGTGCCAGCAGTTTTTCGACCGGGAGGAAATTCCATGAGCAGTTCTTC. It yields the protein CASSFSTGRKFHEQFF.